Listed below are T cell receptor beta chains from one sample, sequenced in a study of CD8+ T cells in alopecia areata. Libraries were prepared by immunoSEQ multiplex PCR; TCRdb keeps only in-frame clonotypes and omits some of them. The table includes some 150,000 clones, 70% to 90% detected once. The specimen was CD8+ T cells sorted from blood, collected at week 4, from a patient treated with tofacitinib. These receptors all stem from a human donor with alopecia areata. Both conserved end residues are part of each CDR3. Fields, in order: clone size, D gene, J gene, V gene, CDR3 DNA, CDR3 protein. A D gene is named only where the DNA matches it firmly. Expanded clones are given a class, and other clones once, few, many or no size at all.

size: .; D: .; J: TRBJ2-7; V: TRBV29-1; DNA: TGCAGCGTTGAGCTACCCGGGACAATTTACGAGCAGTACTTC; CDR3: CSVELPGTIYEQYF
size: .; D: .; J: TRBJ2-2; V: TRBV9; DNA: TGTGCCAGCAGCCTTAAGCCTGAGTCCGGGGAGCTGTTTTTT; CDR3: CASSLKPESGELFF
size: .; D: TRBD2; J: TRBJ2-1; V: TRBV13; DNA: TGTGCCAGCAGCGCCGGACTAGCGGAAGGCTACAATGAGCAGTTCTTC; CDR3: CASSAGLAEGYNEQFF
size: .; D: .; J: TRBJ2-3; V: TRBV27; DNA: TGTGCCAGCAGTCTGCAGACACTACGAAGCACAGATACGCAGTATTTT; CDR3: CASSLQTLRSTDTQYF
size: .; D: .; J: TRBJ1-1; V: TRBV13; DNA: TGTGCCAGCAGCTTAGGGGGCACAGTGTGGACTGAAGCTTTCTTT; CDR3: CASSLGGTVWTEAFF
size: .; D: TRBD1; J: TRBJ1-2; V: TRBV29-1; DNA: TGCAGCGTTGATCCGGACAGGGCAGGAGATGGCTACACCTTC; CDR3: CSVDPDRAGDGYTF
size: .; D: .; J: TRBJ1-2; V: TRBV7-6; DNA: TGTGCCAGCAGCCGGACAGAAGGGGGCTATGGCTACACCTTC; CDR3: CASSRTEGGYGYTF
size: .; D: .; J: TRBJ2-1; V: TRBV27; DNA: TGTGCCAGCAGTTTAACCTCGATGAGCTCCTACAATGAGCAGTTCTTC; CDR3: CASSLTSMSSYNEQFF
size: .; D: .; J: TRBJ2-2; V: TRBV14; DNA: TGTGCCAGCAGCCTGATCACCGGGGAGCTGTTTTTT; CDR3: CASSLITGELFF
size: .; D: .; J: TRBJ1-1; V: TRBV2; DNA: TGTGCCAGCCGGGGGACTGAAGCTTTCTTT; CDR3: CASRGTEAFF
size: once; D: .; J: TRBJ2-3; V: TRBV29-1; DNA: TGCAGCGTTGTCGGGGGAAAGGTGGATACGCAGTATTTT; CDR3: CSVVGGKVDTQYF
size: .; D: .; J: TRBJ1-1; V: TRBV2; DNA: TGTGCCAGCAGGGGGCCTGAAGCTTTCTTT; CDR3: CASRGPEAFF
size: .; D: .; J: TRBJ2-2; V: TRBV2; DNA: TGTGCCAGCATACGGGAGCCCGGGGAGCTGTTTTTT; CDR3: CASIREPGELFF
size: .; D: TRBD1; J: TRBJ1-4; V: TRBV7-8; DNA: TGTGCCAGCAGCCCAGGGAGGGGGCGAGATGAAAAACTGTTTTTT; CDR3: CASSPGRGRDEKLFF
size: .; D: TRBD2; J: TRBJ2-1; V: TRBV15; DNA: TGTGCCACCAGCAGGACTAGCGGGGGTAGCGATGAGCAGTTCTTC; CDR3: CATSRTSGGSDEQFF
size: .; D: .; J: TRBJ2-2; V: TRBV6-6; DNA: TGTGCCAGCCATTACAACACCGGGGAGCTGTTTTTT; CDR3: CASHYNTGELFF
size: medium-sized; D: .; J: TRBJ2-1; V: TRBV27; DNA: TGTGCCAGCAGTTTAGGTATGAACAATGAGCAGTTCTTC; CDR3: CASSLGMNNEQFF
size: .; D: .; J: TRBJ1-3; V: TRBV7-9; DNA: TGTGCCAGCAGCTTATCGGGACGGAACACGGACACCATATATTTT; CDR3: CASSLSGRNTDTIYF
size: .; D: TRBD1; J: TRBJ2-5; V: TRBV9; DNA: TGTGCCAGCAGCGTAGCCGACAGGGGGCGAGAGACCCAGTACTTC; CDR3: CASSVADRGRETQYF
size: .; D: .; J: TRBJ2-1; V: TRBV7-6; DNA: TGTGCCAGCAGCTTAGTTGGGCAGGACAATGAGCAGTTCTTC; CDR3: CASSLVGQDNEQFF
size: .; D: TRBD1; J: TRBJ2-1; V: TRBV29-1; DNA: TGCAGCGTAGGACAGGTGCTTAATGAGCAGTTCTTC; CDR3: CSVGQVLNEQFF
size: .; D: TRBD2; J: TRBJ2-6; V: TRBV7-9; DNA: TGTGCCAGCAGTCAGAAGCGGGGACCGGCCCAAGGTGGGGCCAACGTCCTGACTTTC; CDR3: CASSQKRGPAQGGANVLTF
size: .; D: .; J: TRBJ2-2; V: TRBV2; DNA: TGTGCCAGCAGTGTTCAGGATAACACCGGGGAGCTGTTTTTT; CDR3: CASSVQDNTGELFF
size: .; D: TRBD2; J: TRBJ2-1; V: TRBV11-1; DNA: TGTGCCAGCAGCCCAGGGACTAGCGGGAAAAATGAGCAGTTCTTC; CDR3: CASSPGTSGKNEQFF
size: .; D: .; J: TRBJ2-7; V: TRBV29-1; DNA: TGCAGCGTTGTGTTTCAGGGGACCTACGAGCAGTACTTC; CDR3: CSVVFQGTYEQYF